The clone carrying this T cell receptor (beta chain) was counted ten times or more. Its cognate antigen is unknown. Trimming took 0 bases from V and 2 from J; bases not matched to a gene: 2. CDR1 and CDR2 from the germline V gene are GTSNPN and SVGIG (reference sequence). This CDR3 comprises 14 residues. The entry originates in a study of CD8 T cells in ankylosing spondylitis. TCRdb reprocessed the 5' RACE reads via MiXCR and lists one record per CDR3 protein. The table has 150,000 to 200,000 distinct CDR3 sequences, around a sixth seen once. Whole-study results and caveats: Characteristic, it appeared, of ankylosing spondylitis blood was a TCR beta motif of about eight highly homologous variants. Disease-linked clones bore a CD8+ phenotype and were relatively rare in peripheral blood. Before this, some motif variants had been reported in reactive arthritis synovial fluid and blood. From matched ankylosing spondylitis synovial fluid, disease-linked clones were reportedly recovered at significantly enriched levels.

The receptor's source is a male donor aged 5 to 29 with ankylosing spondylitis or in good health (not recorded which). The chain joins TRBV30 to TRBJ1-2, with 8 positions matching TRBD1. Material for sequencing was blood, either unsorted or a sorted T cell fraction (not recorded which). The CDR3 loop is CAWSVGTGNYGYTF. The CDR3 region has the DNA TGTGCCTGGAGTGTAGGGACAGGAAACTATGGCTACACCTTC.